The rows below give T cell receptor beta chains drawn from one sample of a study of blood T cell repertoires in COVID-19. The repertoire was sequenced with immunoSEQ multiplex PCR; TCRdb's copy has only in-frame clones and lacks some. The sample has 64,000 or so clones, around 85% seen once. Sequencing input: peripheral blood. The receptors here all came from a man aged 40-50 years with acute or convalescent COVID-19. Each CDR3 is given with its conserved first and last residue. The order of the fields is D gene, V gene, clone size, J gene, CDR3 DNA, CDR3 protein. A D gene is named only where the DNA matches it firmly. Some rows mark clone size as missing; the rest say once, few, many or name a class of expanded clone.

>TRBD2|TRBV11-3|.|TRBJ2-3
TGTGCCAGCAGCTACGGGACTAGCGGGGGGGACACAGATACGCAGTATTTT
CASSYGTSGGDTDTQYF
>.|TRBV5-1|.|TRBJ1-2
TGCGCCAGCAGCTTTAATGGGGACTTCTATGGCTACACCTTC
CASSFNGDFYGYTF
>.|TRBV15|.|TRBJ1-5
TGTGCCACCAGCCGGGAGGCAGGGTACGATCAGCCCCAGCATTTT
CATSREAGYDQPQHF
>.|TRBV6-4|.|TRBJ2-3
TGTGCCAGCAGTGACTCGTCCGGGGGCACAGATACGCAGTATTTT
CASSDSSGGTDTQYF
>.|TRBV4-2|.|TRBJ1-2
TGTGCCAGCAGCCAAGATAGTACCTATGGCTACACCTTC
CASSQDSTYGYTF
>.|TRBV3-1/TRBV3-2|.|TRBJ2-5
TGTGCCAGCAGCCAAGTTTCCCGTCCCGAGACCCAGTACTTC
CASSQVSRPETQYF
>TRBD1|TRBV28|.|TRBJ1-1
TGTGCCAGCAGTTTGGAGGGGGCGAACACTGAAGCTTTCTTT
CASSLEGANTEAFF
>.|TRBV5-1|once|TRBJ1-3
TGCGCCAGCAGCTTGGCCGGGAGCTCTGGAAACACCATATATTTT
CASSLAGSSGNTIYF
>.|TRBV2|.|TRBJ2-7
TGTGCCAGCAGTGAAATGGTTGGCATCCAATCCTACGAGCAGTACTTC
CASSEMVGIQSYEQYF
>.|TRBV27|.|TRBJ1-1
TGTGCCAGCAGTTTATCGGCAGGGAGGTACACTGAAGCTTTCTTT
CASSLSAGRYTEAFF
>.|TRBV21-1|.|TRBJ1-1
TGTGCCAGCAGCAAATATCGGGGAGGGCTCGGTGAAGCTTTCTTT
CASSKYRGGLGEAFF
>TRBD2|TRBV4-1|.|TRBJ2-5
TGCGCCAGCAGCCAGCTGCTTGGAGCTAGCGGGGACTACCAAGAGACCCAGTACTTC
CASSQLLGASGDYQETQYF
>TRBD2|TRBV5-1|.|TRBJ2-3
TGCGCCAGCAGCTTGAGCGGGGGCCCCAGGGATACGCAGTATTTT
CASSLSGGPRDTQYF
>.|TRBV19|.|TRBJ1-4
TGTGCCAGTAGTATAGTTGGCACAGGGCCAGCCAATGAAAAACTGTTTTTT
CASSIVGTGPANEKLFF
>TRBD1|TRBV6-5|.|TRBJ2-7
TGTGCCAGCAGCCGGGACAGATCCTACGAGCAGTACTTC
CASSRDRSYEQYF
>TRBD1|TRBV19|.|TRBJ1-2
TGTGCCAGTAGTGGGACAGCACTTTTACCGGGCTACACCTTC
CASSGTALLPGYTF
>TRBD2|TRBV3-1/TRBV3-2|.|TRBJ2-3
TGTGCCAGCAGCGACCTGACTAGCGGGGGTGCGCGTACGCAGTATTTT
CASSDLTSGGARTQYF
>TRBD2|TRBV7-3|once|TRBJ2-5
TGTGCCAGCAGCAGAAAGCGGGGGGAGACCCAGTACTTC
CASSRKRGETQYF
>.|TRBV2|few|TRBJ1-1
TGTGCCAGCAAGTGGGGGGACACTGAAGCTTTCTTT
CASKWGDTEAFF
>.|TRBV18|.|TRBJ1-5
TGTGCCAGCTCACCGTCTCCCTCTGCGGGTTATCAGCCCCAGCATTTT
CASSPSPSAGYQPQHF
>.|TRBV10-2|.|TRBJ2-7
TGCGCCAGCAGTGGAGGTTTAGGACTTTCCCTAAGCGAGCAGTACTTC
CASSGGLGLSLSEQYF
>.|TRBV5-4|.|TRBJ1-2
TGTGCCAGCACCCTCTGGGCAGCTAACTATGGCTACACCTTC
CASTLWAANYGYTF
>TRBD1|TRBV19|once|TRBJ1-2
TGTGCCAGTAGTACCGGACAGGGCGCTAACTATGGCTACACCTTC
CASSTGQGANYGYTF
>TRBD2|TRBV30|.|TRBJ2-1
TGTGCCTGGAGTTTACTAGCGGGGGTATACAATGAGCAGTTCTTC
CAWSLLAGVYNEQFF
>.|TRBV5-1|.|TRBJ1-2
TGCGCCAGCAGCGACAGCTCCGGGTTGGATGGCTACACCTTC
CASSDSSGLDGYTF
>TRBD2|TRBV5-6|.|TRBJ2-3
TGTGCCAGCAGCTTTATAGCGGGGGCCTTCACAGATACGCAGTATTTT
CASSFIAGAFTDTQYF
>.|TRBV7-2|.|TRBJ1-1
TGTGCCAGCAGCTTATGGGAGAATTACCTGAACACTGAAGCTTTCTTT
CASSLWENYLNTEAFF
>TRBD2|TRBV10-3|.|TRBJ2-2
TGTGCCATCAATCGAGCGGGGGGAAACACCGGGGAGCTGTTTTTT
CAINRAGGNTGELFF
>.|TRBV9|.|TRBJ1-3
TGTGCCAGCAACAGGGACGGTTCTGGAAACACCATATATTTT
CASNRDGSGNTIYF
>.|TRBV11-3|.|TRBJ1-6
TGTGCCAGCAGCGCTAGCTCGTTACCTACTAGCTCACCCCTCCACTTT
CASSASSLPTSSPLHF
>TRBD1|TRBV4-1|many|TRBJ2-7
TGCGCCAGCAGCCAATGGGGGACAGGCGGGGCCTACGAGCAGTACTTC
CASSQWGTGGAYEQYF
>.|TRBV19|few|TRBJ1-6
TGTGCCAGTAGTCAAAATTCACCCCTCCACTTT
CASSQNSPLHF
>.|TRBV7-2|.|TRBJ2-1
TGTGCCAGCAGCTCTGGGGCAGGTCGCTCCTACAATGAGCAGTTCTTC
CASSSGAGRSYNEQFF
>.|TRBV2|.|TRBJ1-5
TGTGCCAGCAGTGAAGGGGTCGGGGGAGTTCAGCCCCAGCATTTT
CASSEGVGGVQPQHF
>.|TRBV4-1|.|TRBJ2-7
TGCGCCAGCAGCTCCCAGGGGGAGCAGTACTTC
CASSSQGEQYF
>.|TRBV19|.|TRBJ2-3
TGTGCTACTGGGCCGTCCACAGATACGCAGTATTTT
CATGPSTDTQYF
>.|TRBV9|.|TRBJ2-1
TGTGCCAGCAGTAAGGAGGGAACCTCCTACAATGAGCAGTTCTTC
CASSKEGTSYNEQFF
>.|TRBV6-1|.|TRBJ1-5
TGTGCCAGCAGTGTAACGTTGGGGGGGGGAGCTCAGCCCCAGCATTTT
CASSVTLGGGAQPQHF
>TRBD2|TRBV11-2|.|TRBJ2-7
TGTGCCAGCAGCTTATCCGGGGGGGATTACGAGCAGTACTTC
CASSLSGGDYEQYF
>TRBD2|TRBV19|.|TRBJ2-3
TGTGCCAGTAGTATATCTAGCGGGGGTACCCCACTCCTCACAGATACGCAGTATTTT
CASSISSGGTPLLTDTQYF
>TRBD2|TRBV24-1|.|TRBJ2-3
TGTGCCACCAGTGAAACTAGCGGGGTGGATACGCAGTATTTT
CATSETSGVDTQYF
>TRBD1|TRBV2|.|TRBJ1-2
TGTGCCAGCAGTGAGAGACAGGGGGCTCATGGCTACACCTTC
CASSERQGAHGYTF
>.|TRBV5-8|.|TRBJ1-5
TGTGCCAGCAGCCCGAACAGGCGCCGCGATAGGGGGAGGGTCAATCAGCCCCAGCATTTT
CASSPNRRRDRGRVNQPQHF
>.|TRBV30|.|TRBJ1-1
TGTGCCTGGAGAATGGAGGGGACTGAAGCTTTCTTT
CAWRMEGTEAFF
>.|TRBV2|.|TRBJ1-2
TGTGCCAGCAGTGAAGCGCTTGGGACAACCTATGGCTACACCTTC
CASSEALGTTYGYTF